A single sample gave rise to the 32 T cell receptor beta chains below, sequenced in a study of blood T cell repertoires in COVID-19 (TCRdb year 2020). The method was the immunoSEQ multiplex PCR assay. The source is immuneACCESS, and TCRdb retained only in-frame sequences with V and J called. Part of the clones is not carried over; for the studies checked, unresolved V genes explain less than half of this, and the remainder is unexplained. Counted in this sample were some 190,000 clones; almost 85% of them appeared once. Of the sample, 5.1% falls within the top ten clones. Source material: peripheral blood. The receptors shown here come from a woman between 65 and 79 years old with active or convalescent COVID-19.

The rearrangement uses TRBV20-1 and TRBJ2-1; TRBD2 matches 8 bases. Per the germline V gene, CDR1 is DFQATT and CDR2 is SNEGSKA (reference sequence). The ends lost 3 bases at V and 4 bases at J; junction bases unmatched: 5. This CDR3 is built from 14 residues. The CDR3 coding sequence is TGCAGTGCTAGTTATCCGGGAGGGTACAATGAGCAGTTCTTC. This encodes CSASYPGGYNEQFF.

The chain has TRBV10-3 and TRBJ1-1, with 7 bases identical to TRBD1. Looked up from germline, CDR1 is ENHRY and CDR2 is SYGVKD. This CDR3 comprises 15 residues. J lost 9 bases, V lost 2 bases, and 12 bases had no gene match. CDR3 protein: CAISELHRGDDQAFF. CDR3 nucleotide sequence: TGTGCCATCAGTGAGCTACACAGGGGAGACGATCAAGCTTTCTTT.

This chain links TRBV7-9 with TRBJ2-7; TRBD1 is a possible D gene (6 bases). Germline values: CDR1 SEHNR, CDR2 FQNEAQ (reference sequence). V was trimmed by 4 bases and J by 1 base, leaving 14 bases between them. CDR3 length equals 15 residues. The CDR3 reads CASSSYRARSYEQYF. CDR3 nucleotide sequence: TGTGCCAGCAGCTCCTACAGGGCACGATCCTACGAGCAGTACTTC.

This clone was counted a single time. V gene TRBV19 combines with J gene TRBJ2-1, with D unclear. The CDR3 runs to 15 residues. Trimming removed 4 bases at V and 7 bases at J, with 17 bases between. Germline-derived CDR1 and CDR2 are LNHDA and SQIVND (reference sequence). The CDR3 is CASSRSALQLNEQFF. In DNA form, the CDR3 reads TGTGCCAGTAGTAGATCGGCACTACAATTGAATGAGCAGTTCTTC.

The gene calls are TRBV2 and TRBJ1-6; the D gene is possibly TRBD1 (5 bases). The CDR3 runs to 16 residues. Looked up from germline, CDR1 is SNHLY and CDR2 is FYNNEI. Trimming left V 3 bases short and J 6 bases short, with 15 bases between. The CDR3 protein is CASSDRRGRRNSPLHF. CDR3 nucleotides: TGTGCCAGCAGTGATAGGAGGGGAAGGCGTAATTCACCCCTCCACTTT.

The genes are TRBV7-2 and TRBJ2-7; 9 nucleotides align to TRBD1. The V and J ends lost 5 bases and 2 bases, in that order; junction bases with no gene match: 4. The CDR3 has 14 residues. The V gene's germline CDR1 is SGHTA and CDR2 FQGNSA. The DNA for the CDR3 is TGTGCCAGCAGCGGTCGGACAGGGGCCTACGAGCAGTACTTC. Protein sequence: CASSGRTGAYEQYF.

This clone showed up just once. The V gene is TRBV19, the J gene TRBJ1-4; TRBD1 is a possible D gene (6 bases). From germline, CDR1 is LNHDA and CDR2 SQIVND (reference sequence). V was pared by 4 bases and J by 8 bases, with 20 bases between. There are 16 residues in the CDR3. The CDR3 DNA is TGTGCCAGTAGTAGTGGGCTGACAGGTACGGCGGAAAAACTGTTTTTT. Its translation is CASSSGLTGTAEKLFF.

The chain recombines TRBV19 with TRBJ1-1; TRBD1 agrees at 7 bases. The J segment lost 4 bases and the V segment lost 6 bases, leaving 11 bases of the junction unmatched. Germline V CDR1 and CDR2: LNHDA, SQIVND (reference sequence). The CDR3 loop spans 15 amino acids. The CDR3 DNA is TGTGCCAGTAGGGAAATACAGGGGCGAGGCACTGAAGCTTTCTTT. It translates to CASREIQGRGTEAFF.

V and J are TRBV3-1 (or the pseudogene TRBV3-2) and TRBJ1-6, with 8 bases lining up with TRBD1. The ends lost 4 bases at V and 7 bases at J; junction bases unmatched: 6. This CDR3 region has 15 residues. Germline CDR1 and CDR2: LGHDT and YNNKEL (reference sequence). The CDR3 loop is CASSPRTGPNSPLHF. CDR3 sequence (DNA): TGTGCCAGCAGCCCACGGACAGGGCCCAATTCACCCCTCCACTTT.

The chain has TRBV27 and TRBJ2-7; 7 bases map to TRBD1. The trim removed 6 bases at V and 7 bases at J, leaving 9 bases unmatched. The CDR3 runs 13 residues. In germline, CDR1 is MNHEY, CDR2 SMNVEV (reference sequence). The CDR3 DNA reads as TGTGCCAGCAGCCATTCACAGGGGTTTGAGCAGTACTTC. Its protein product is CASSHSQGFEQYF.

The V call is TRBV6-5, the J call TRBJ1-6, with 8 bases matching TRBD1. J was trimmed by 7 bases and V by 9 bases; bases with no gene match: 8. This CDR3 is built from 14 residues. CDR1 MNHEY and CDR2 SVGAGI come from the germline V gene. CDR3 bases: TGTGCCAGTACAGGGGGAGCCTTCAATTCACCCCTCCACTTT. The encoded protein is CASTGGAFNSPLHF.

The J gene is TRBJ2-3, the V gene TRBV2, with 9 nucleotides matching TRBD2. CDR3 length: 14 residues. CDR1 and CDR2 from the germline V gene are SNHLY and FYNNEI. The V and J ends lost 4 bases and 7 bases, in that order; junction bases with no gene match: 6. The CDR3 nucleotides are TGTGCCAGCAGTGTTAGCGGGAGTTCGAATACGCAGTATTTT. Translation: CASSVSGSSNTQYF.

This clone was detected ten times or more. The chain uses TRBV6-5 and TRBJ2-5; D gene ambiguous. Deletions cut 10 bases from V and 4 bases from J, with 19 bases between. Germline CDR1 is MNHEY and CDR2 is SVGAGI. The CDR3 contains 14 residues. The CDR3 nucleotides are TGTGCCACCTCAAAGGCGAGGTCCCTAGAGACCCAGTACTTC. Translating it yields CATSKARSLETQYF.

The chain joins TRBV30 to TRBJ2-7; D ambiguous. Trimming shortened V by 2 bases and J by 6 bases, and 11 bases separated the two germline ends. The CDR3 sequence is 12 residues long. Per germline, CDR1 GTSNPN and CDR2 SVGIG (reference sequence). DNA for the CDR3: TGTGCCTGGAGTATCACAAGTGTCGAGCAGTACTTC. It is translated as CAWSITSVEQYF. Full variable domain (missing parts from reference TRBV30 and TRBJ2-7): SQTIHQWPATLVQPVGSPLSLECTVEGTSNPNLYWYRQAAGRGLQLLFYSVGIGQISSEVPQNLSASRPQDRQFILSSKKLLLSDSGFYLCAWSITSVEQYFGPGTRLTVT.

This clone appeared once. The chain carries TRBV3-1 (or the pseudogene TRBV3-2) and TRBJ1-4; D might be TRBD1 (5 bases). The CDR3 covers 15 residues. CDR1 and CDR2 from the germline V gene are LGHDT and YNNKEL (reference sequence). The germline V and J ends were trimmed by 0 bases and 12 bases, with 17 bases remaining between them. CDR3 sequence: CASSQEGRRIVELFF. CDR3 in DNA: TGTGCCAGCAGCCAAGAGGGGCGACGGATTGTTGAACTGTTTTTT.

This chain connects TRBV24-1 to TRBJ2-1; 8 bases line up with TRBD1. The CDR3 runs 15 residues. J gave up 7 bases and V 3 bases, and 7 bases lay outside the gene matches. Germline values: CDR1 KGHDR, CDR2 SFDVKD. For the CDR3, the DNA is TGTGCCACCAGTGATGTAGGACAGGGAAAAAATGAGCAGTTCTTC. Translation: CATSDVGQGKNEQFF.

This chain uses TRBV6-6 with TRBJ2-3, with 8 bases that match TRBD1. Germline V CDR1 and CDR2: MNHNY, SVGAGI (reference sequence). This CDR3 is 17 amino acids long. V was pared by 5 bases and J by 2 bases, with 12 bases of the junction left unmatched. CDR3 protein: CASSPAGTGASTDTQYF. CDR3 DNA sequence: TGTGCCAGCAGTCCAGCCGGGACAGGAGCCTCCACAGATACGCAGTATTTT.

The chain recombines TRBV18 with TRBJ1-1; D uncertain. Looked up from germline, CDR1 is KGHSH and CDR2 is LQKENI. The CDR3 is made up of 14 amino acids. V lost 2 bases to trimming and J lost 3 bases, with 10 bases between them. CDR3 amino acids: CASSPMRGYTEAFF. Here the CDR3 DNA reads TGTGCCAGCTCACCAATGCGGGGTTACACTGAAGCTTTCTTT.

The chain recombines TRBV15 with TRBJ1-2; TRBD1 agrees at 12 bases. Germline CDR1 reads LNHNV; CDR2 reads YYDKDF (reference sequence). Germline trimming cut 0 bases from V and 6 bases from J; bases unmatched to any gene: 5. The CDR3 totals 16 residues. The DNA for the CDR3 is TGTGCCACCAGCAGAGATAGGGACAGGGGGCTAGATGGCTACACCTTC. Its translation is CATSRDRDRGLDGYTF.

This chain connects TRBV7-2 to TRBJ2-1; D is uncertain. Germline V gives CDR1 SGHTA, CDR2 FQGNSA. V lost 4 bases, J lost 8 bases, and 9 bases lay in between. The CDR3 contains 12 residues. CDR3 sequence reads: CASSSTDHEQFF. In DNA, the CDR3 is TGTGCCAGCAGCTCCACAGACCATGAGCAGTTCTTC.

The CDR3 here is CASSYRGEGNYGYTF. The CDR3 DNA reads as TGTGCCAGCAGCTACAGGGGAGAGGGTAACTATGGCTACACCTTC. The chain recombines TRBV5-4 with TRBJ1-2, with TRBD1 matching over 7 bases. CDR3 length: 15 residues. V lost 3 bases to trimming and J lost 1 base; unmatched junction nucleotides: 6. Looked up from germline, CDR1 is SGHNT and CDR2 is YYREEE (reference sequence).

J is TRBJ2-2 and V is TRBV6-2 or TRBV6-3; 9 nucleotides agree with TRBD1. Trimming took 4 bases from V and 3 from J; bases not matched to a gene: 0. The CDR3 covers 14 residues. Germline V gives CDR1 MNHEY, CDR2 SVGEGT. The CDR3 coding sequence is TGTGCCAGCAGTTGGACAGGGGACACCGGGGAGCTGTTTTTT. This encodes CASSWTGDTGELFF.

The CDR3 loop is CASSLGGTRFNEQFF. The CDR3 DNA follows: TGTGCCAGCAGCTTAGGAGGGACTAGATTCAATGAGCAGTTCTTC. The chain has TRBV11-2 and TRBJ2-1, with TRBD2 matching 8 bases. There are 15 residues in the CDR3. Germline assignment: CDR1 SGHAT and CDR2 FQNNGV. V lost 1 base, J lost 6 bases, and 5 bases stayed unmatched. The variable domain in full, with the rest retrieved from reference TRBV11-2 and TRBJ2-1, is EAGVAQSPRYKIIEKRQSVAFWCNPISGHATLYWYQQILGQGPKLLIQFQNNGVVDDSQLPKDRFSAERLKGVDSTLKIQPAKLEDSAVYLCASSLGGTRFNEQFFGPGTRLTVL.

V gene TRBV29-1 combines with J gene TRBJ1-4; a weak D match, TRBD1 (6 bases). Germline CDR1 is SQVTM and CDR2 is ANQGSEA. The CDR3 has 13 residues. The CDR3 region is CSIRTGTGEKLFF. The CDR3 DNA is TGCAGTATTCGTACAGGGACGGGTGAAAAACTGTTTTTT.

The gene calls are TRBV5-6 and TRBJ1-1, with D possibly TRBD1 on 6 matching bases. The V and J ends lost 2 bases and 7 bases respectively, with 12 bases between them. From germline, CDR1 is SGHDT and CDR2 YYEEEE. The CDR3 spans 13 residues. DNA for the CDR3: TGTGCCAGCAGCTTTTGGACAGCCTATGAAGCTTTCTTT. Translating it yields CASSFWTAYEAFF.

V and J are TRBV11-2 and TRBJ2-1; TRBD2 matches at 12 bases. After removal of 3 bases from V and 3 bases from J, the junction contained 3 bases not matched to a gene. CDR1 SGHAT and CDR2 FQNNGV come from the germline V gene. The CDR3 runs 16 residues. CDR3 nucleotide sequence: TGTGCCAGCAGCTTCACTAGCGGGAGGCTCTACAATGAGCAGTTCTTC. It is translated as CASSFTSGRLYNEQFF.

The CDR3 DNA follows: TGTGCCAGCAGCTTAGTGGCAGGGGACCTGACTTTC. Translation gives CASSLVAGDLTF. The chain couples TRBV7-9 to TRBJ2-6, with D maybe TRBD1 (6 bases). Trimming removed 1 base at V and 15 bases at J, with 10 bases between. The CDR3 has 12 amino acids. Germline lookup yields CDR1 SEHNR and CDR2 FQNEAQ (reference sequence).

The rearrangement uses TRBV7-9 and TRBJ1-1; 10 bases match TRBD1. Per germline, CDR1 SEHNR and CDR2 FQNEAQ (reference sequence). CDR3 length: 14 amino acids. Trimming at V came to 3 bases and at J to 6 bases, leaving 4 bases not matched to a gene. The CDR3 region is CASSFLTGGSEAFF. Written as DNA, the CDR3 is TGTGCCAGCAGCTTCTTGACAGGGGGCTCTGAAGCTTTCTTT.

The chain couples TRBV15 to TRBJ1-6; 7 positions match TRBD1. CDR3 length: 14 residues. With V trimmed by 6 bases and J by 10 bases, 9 bases remained unmatched. Looked up from germline, CDR1 is LNHNV and CDR2 is YYDKDF (reference sequence). CDR3 protein: CATSPDRAISPLHF. The CDR3 bases are TGTGCCACCAGTCCCGACAGGGCTATATCACCCCTCCACTTT.

This clone came up a few times. This chain links TRBV6-4 with TRBJ1-1, with 7 bases matching TRBD1. V trimming: 4 bases; J trimming: 1 base; junction bases outside the gene matches: 9. The CDR3 is 16 amino acids. Germline CDR1 MRHNA, CDR2 SNTAGT. The CDR3 region has the DNA TGTGCCAGCAGTGCTGGACAGGCCCACGGGAACACTGAAGCTTTCTTT. This sequence encodes CASSAGQAHGNTEAFF.

The chain has TRBV19 and TRBJ2-5, with D tentatively TRBD1 (6 bases). V was pared by 5 bases and J by 0 bases, with 10 bases between. The germline CDR1 and CDR2 sequences are LNHDA and SQIVND (reference sequence). This CDR3 spans 14 amino acids. The CDR3: CASSLTGNQETQYF. The CDR3, as DNA: TGTGCCAGTAGTTTGACAGGAAACCAAGAGACCCAGTACTTC.

The chain uses TRBV29-1 and TRBJ2-1; 10 bases map to TRBD2. This CDR3 comprises 14 residues. Per the germline V gene, CDR1 is SQVTM and CDR2 is ANQGSEA. Trimming took 6 bases from V and 6 from J; bases not matched to a gene: 8. CDR3 DNA: TGCAGCGTCTCAACTAGCGGGGTAGGCAATGAGCAGTTCTTC. As protein: CSVSTSGVGNEQFF.